This T cell receptor (beta chain) is drawn from a study of blood T cell repertoires in COVID-19 (dated by TCRdb to 2019 to 2021). In the study overall: Collaborator samples came from the United States, Italy and Spain and covered acute and convalescent phases of COVID-19. The prospective study material was composed of cDNA or gDNA derived from T cells, B-cell-depleted T cells, or PBMCs. A de-identified subject ID, COVID-19 status, age in years and sex were almost always included in the sample metadata. Subjects who had been exposed to COVID-19, were actively infected with it, or had recovered from it provided the deeply sampled blood TCRbeta repertoires that made up the dataset. A freely available public database, intended as a resource for researchers studying the immune response to SARS-CoV-2, is where the repertoires were released. Where available, HLA class I and class II types were obtained from metadata supplied by the sample provider rather than from assay-based typing. The samples were drawn from two sources: the first 160 participants of the ongoing ImmuneRACE study, and 1,254 subjects contributed by 6 global collaborators.

Each collaborating institution followed its own protocols to collect whole blood in K2EDTA tubes. For TCRbeta analysis, collaborators shipped samples as frozen whole blood, isolated PBMCs, or DNA extracted from either of those sample types. The immunoSEQ Assay, a bias-controlled multiplex PCR, was used to amplify TCRbeta CDR3 regions from genomic DNA. The study's own analysis went as follows. The number of nucleated cells in each sample was estimated by amplification of reference gene primers within the assay. To quantify the absolute abundance of each unique TCRbeta CDR3 rearrangement, sequence reads were collapsed and filtered. Productive Simpson clonality was computed per sample as the square root of Simpson's diversity index over productive rearrangements. TCRdb stores this immuneACCESS table with in-frame sequences only. Part of the clones is absent; in the studies checked, under half of the shortfall reflects unresolved V genes, and no reason is known for the rest. The V and J calls and clone size are taken from that table; D and trimming were inferred from the DNA. For this sample the table gives approximately 210,000 clones, of which approximately 90% were detected only once. About 4.5% of the sample comes from the top ten.

Reading from cysteine to phenylalanine, the CDR3 counts 12 amino acids. The entry retains the CDR3 DNA only, 36 bases that are in frame from base 1. A distance of 6 bases separates the germline ends of V and J, which lose 4 bases and 5 bases respectively. CDR1 and CDR2, per the germline V gene, are SGDLS and YYNGEE. A remark on this clone: The clone's antigen remains unknown. Qualities for individual bases were not recorded, and no much larger clone is one base off.

On the study overall, not on this receptor specifically: How much clinical and demographic metadata was included differed by source and by participant, and the metadata was provided uncurated.

The V gene is TRBV9 and the J gene is TRBJ2-2; the D gene identity is not certain. Input material: peripheral blood. The source of this sequence is a human donor in a cohort sampled during active COVID-19. This receptor has the CDR3 CASSPRTGELFF. DNA sequence: TGTGCCAGCAGCCCACGGACCGGGGAGCTGTTTTTT.